These 11 T cell receptor beta chains were all obtained from the same sample, sequenced in a study of graft-versus-host responses after intestinal transplantation. Graft tissue processing released intraepithelial and lamina propria lymphocytes. The data were produced by immunoSEQ multiplex PCR, yet TCRdb's version contains in-frame clones alone and is incomplete. The top ten hold approximately 1.7% of the sample, which has 60,000 to 65,000 clones, 89% seen once. The specimen was ileum tissue, collected around 350 days after transplant. The receptors derive from a human patient who received an intestinal transplant, so some T cells may come from the graft donor.

The chain uses TRBV5-1 and TRBJ2-2, with D uncertain. Germline V gene sequence: CDR1 SGHRS, CDR2 YFSETQ. Trimming cost V 2 bases and J 3 bases, with 17 bases left between them. CDR3 length equals 17 residues. The CDR3: CASSFPLSLEDTGELFF. The CDR3 nucleotides are TGCGCCAGCAGCTTCCCTCTATCCCTCGAGGACACCGGGGAGCTGTTTTTT.

This chain connects TRBV6-5 to TRBJ2-5, with TRBD2 matching over 9 bases. CDR1 and CDR2 (germline): MNHEY, SVGAGI. V lost 4 bases, J lost 4 bases, and 10 bases stayed unmatched. The CDR3 extends over 16 amino acids. The DNA of the CDR3 is TGTGCCAGCAGTTTAGCGGGGGACCCCAGTCGAGAGACCCAGTACTTC. This sequence encodes CASSLAGDPSRETQYF.

The chain links TRBV4-1 to TRBJ1-2; D is uncertain. CDR3 length equals 12 residues. Germline loops: CDR1 MGHRA, CDR2 YSYEKL. V was pared by 1 base and J by 5 bases, with 5 bases between. The DNA for the CDR3 is TGCGCCAGCAGCCAAGGGGTGTATGGCTACACCTTC. Its translation is CASSQGVYGYTF.

The chain links TRBV6-1 to TRBJ2-7; D is possibly TRBD2 (7 bases). V lost 8 bases and J 0 bases, leaving 11 bases between the germline ends. Germline-derived CDR1 and CDR2 are MNHNS and SASEGT. This CDR3 is built from 13 residues. The chain's CDR3 is CASGRGPSYEQYF. DNA for the CDR3: TGTGCCAGCGGGCGGGGGCCCTCCTACGAGCAGTACTTC.

The V call is TRBV19, the J call TRBJ2-4; the D call may be TRBD1 or TRBD2 (5 bases each). This CDR3 has 14 amino acids. The V gene's germline CDR1 is LNHDA and CDR2 SQIVND (reference sequence). V was trimmed by 8 bases and J by 0 bases, leaving 11 bases between them. The CDR3, as DNA: TGTGCCAGTGGAGAAGGGACAGCCAAAAACATTCAGTACTTC. Residues: CASGEGTAKNIQYF.

The V call is TRBV9, the J call TRBJ1-6; D might be TRBD1 (5 bases). The CDR3 runs 17 residues. Germline V CDR1 and CDR2: SGDLS, YYNGEE. Trimming removed 1 base from V and 8 bases from J, with 19 bases in between. This CDR3 is CASSVRPQAGVDSPLHF. The CDR3 DNA reads as TGTGCCAGCAGCGTAAGGCCGCAGGCGGGGGTTGATTCACCCCTCCACTTT. Full variable domain (missing parts from reference TRBV9 and TRBJ1-6): DSGVTQTPKHLITATGQRVTLRCSPRSGDLSVYWYQQSLDQGLQFLIQYYNGEERAKGNILERFSAQQFPDLHSELNLSSLELGDSALYFCASSVRPQAGVDSPLHFGNGTRLTVT.

V is TRBV11-1 and J is TRBJ2-5, with D perhaps TRBD2 (6 bases). Germline CDR1 reads SGHAT; CDR2 reads FQDESV (reference sequence). This CDR3 comprises 16 residues. Deletions cut 5 bases from V and 7 bases from J, with 23 bases between. The CDR3 here is CASSPGLGGPARTQYF. CDR3 in DNA: TGTGCCAGCAGCCCAGGACTGGGAGGCCCCGCTAGGACCCAGTACTTC.

The count of this clone is one. CDR3 residues: CASSSGAGEQYF. The CDR3 DNA sequence: TGTGCCAGCAGTTCAGGGGCCGGCGAGCAGTACTTC. The chain carries TRBV28 and TRBJ2-7, with D possibly matching TRBD1 (6 bases). The length of the CDR3 is 12 residues. Germline CDR1 and CDR2: MDHEN and SYDVKM. Trimming pared 4 bases from V and 6 bases from J, leaving 10 bases between.

The chain has TRBV5-1 and TRBJ2-1, with D unresolved. The length of the CDR3 is 17 residues. V was shortened by 3 bases and J by 4 bases, with 20 bases between the two germline ends. The germline gives CDR1 SGHRS, CDR2 YFSETQ. CDR3 residues: CASSSLETFSVYNEQFF. In nucleotides, the CDR3 is TGCGCCAGCAGCTCCTTGGAGACTTTTTCAGTATACAATGAGCAGTTCTTC.

The chain joins TRBV10-3 to TRBJ2-7; tentative D call: TRBD1 (6 bases). Trimming took 0 bases from V and 5 from J, leaving 14 bases between them. The CDR3 has 15 residues. Germline V gene sequence: CDR1 ENHRY, CDR2 SYGVKD. The CDR3 sequence: CAISESPRGLDEQYF. The CDR3, as DNA: TGTGCCATCAGTGAGTCGCCCAGGGGCCTCGACGAGCAGTACTTC.

J is TRBJ2-5 and V is TRBV11-1; the D gene is possibly TRBD1 (6 bases). Deletions cut 4 bases from V and 1 base from J, with 16 bases between. Germline lookup yields CDR1 SGHAT and CDR2 FQDESV (reference sequence). The CDR3 consists of 16 residues. CDR3 protein: CASSSDLTGFQETQYF. CDR3 sequence (DNA): TGTGCCAGCAGCTCGGACCTTACAGGGTTCCAAGAGACCCAGTACTTC.